These 27 T cell receptor beta chains originate from one sample sequenced in a study of blood T cell repertoires in COVID-19. Some clones are missing from TCRdb's copy, which holds only in-frame ones; the method was immunoSEQ multiplex PCR. The sample records about 370,000 clones, more than 80% being singletons. The sequenced material came from PBMCs or T cells enriched from blood (not recorded which). All receptors derive from a man aged 18 to 30 who had recovered from COVID-19.

The chain carries TRBV5-4 and TRBJ2-7; D not resolved. CDR3 length: 13 amino acids. CDR1 and CDR2 from the germline V gene are SGHNT and YYREEE (reference sequence). Trimming took off 0 bases at V and 3 bases at J, with 7 bases between the two ends. The DNA of the CDR3 is TGTGCCAGCAGCTTGGTCGGCGGCTACGAGCAGTACTTC. Translated, it gives CASSLVGGYEQYF.

V usage is TRBV27 and J usage is TRBJ2-3; no definite D call. V lost 3 bases to trimming and J lost 3 bases, with 7 bases between them. Germline CDR1 MNHEY, CDR2 SMNVEV (reference sequence). This CDR3 contains 13 residues. CDR3 in DNA: TGTGCCAGCAGTTTGAGGCCAACAGATACGCAGTATTTT. Amino acid sequence: CASSLRPTDTQYF.

CDR3 nucleotides: TGTGCCAGCAGCTTTAATCGGGACAGCGTTTCACCCCTCCACTTT. Translated, it gives CASSFNRDSVSPLHF. This rearrangement joins TRBV7-9 to TRBJ1-6; TRBD1 matches at 7 bases. Per the germline V gene, CDR1 is SEHNR and CDR2 is FQNEAQ (reference sequence). This CDR3 has 15 amino acids. After removal of 3 bases from V and 9 bases from J, the junction contained 8 bases not matched to a gene.

This clone has just one count. The identical CDR3 is also encoded by other nucleotide sequences in the sample. The genes are TRBV7-2 and TRBJ2-3, with D tentatively TRBD2 (6 bases). V lost 1 base to trimming and J lost 0 bases, with 11 bases between them. This CDR3 has 16 residues. Per germline, CDR1 SGHTA and CDR2 FQGNSA. As DNA, the CDR3 is TGTGCCAGCAGCTTAGTCCCCGGGACTAGCACAGATACGCAGTATTTT. This encodes CASSLVPGTSTDTQYF.

The chain recombines TRBV5-6 with TRBJ1-2, with D perhaps TRBD1 (5 bases). Trimming took 4 bases from V and 0 from J, leaving 13 bases between them. Per the germline V gene, CDR1 is SGHDT and CDR2 is YYEEEE. CDR3 length: 15 amino acids. The CDR3 nucleotides read TGTGCCAGCAGCGCTAACGGGGGGGCTAACTATGGCTACACCTTC. Protein sequence: CASSANGGANYGYTF. Full variable domain (rest looked up from reference TRBV5-6 and TRBJ1-2): DAGVTQSPTHLIKTRGQQVTLRCSPKSGHDTVSWYQQALGQGPQFIFQYYEEEERQRGNFPDRFSGHQFPNYSSELNVNALLLGDSALYLCASSANGGANYGYTFGSGTRLTVV.

This clone appeared once. The chain joins TRBV5-1 to TRBJ1-4, with 8 positions matching TRBD1. The CDR3 has 15 residues. Per germline, CDR1 SGHRS and CDR2 YFSETQ. V lost 5 bases, J lost 3 bases, and 6 bases stayed unmatched. DNA of the CDR3: TGCGCCAGCAGGCCTCAGGGGGCTGCTAATGAAAAACTGTTTTTT. It encodes CASRPQGAANEKLFF. Looking up the rest from reference TRBV5-1 and TRBJ1-4 gives the full variable domain: KAGVTQTPRYLIKTRGQQVTLSCSPISGHRSVSWYQQTPGQGLQFLFEYFSETQRNKGNFPGRFSGRQFSNSRSEMNVSTLELGDSALYLCASRPQGAANEKLFFGSGTQLSVL.

V and J are TRBV5-1 and TRBJ1-2; tentative D call: TRBD1 (6 bases). The germline V and J ends were trimmed by 0 bases and 3 bases, with 15 bases remaining between them. This CDR3 has 16 amino acids. CDR1 and CDR2 (germline): SGHRS, YFSETQ. The CDR3, as DNA: TGCGCCAGCAGCTTGGGAAGGACAGTTTCCGACTATGGCTACACCTTC. Residues: CASSLGRTVSDYGYTF.

This chain connects TRBV14 to TRBJ1-2; D uncertain. This CDR3 contains 13 residues. The V gene's germline CDR1 is SGHDN and CDR2 FVKESK. V lost 2 bases and J lost 8, with 12 bases in between. The CDR3 DNA is TGTGCCAGCAGCCAATCCCTTCGGGGAGGCTACACCTTC. Residues: CASSQSLRGGYTF.

A remark on this clone: At one of its ends the junction is not consistent with the germline gene, which may arise from a read error. This chain uses TRBV5-8 with TRBJ1-2, with 9 nucleotides matching TRBD1. Looked up from germline, CDR1 is SGHTS and CDR2 is YDEGEE. This CDR3 comprises 14 residues. CDR3 sequence: CASRKTTGTGTNDF. As DNA, the CDR3 is TGTGCCAGCAGAAAAACCACCGGGACAGGGACGAACGACTTC. The whole variable domain, remainder taken from reference TRBV5-8 and TRBJ1-2, is EAGVTQSPTHLIKTRGQQATLRCSPISGHTSVYWYQQALGLGLQFLLWYDEGEERNRGNFPPRFSGRQFPNYSSELNVNALELEDSALYLCASRKTTGTGTNDFGSGTRLTVV.

The chain links TRBV21-1 to TRBJ2-7; the DNA was not used to check the table's D call, TRBD2. TRBV21-1 constitutes a pseudogene. The CDR3 length is 13 residues. As DNA, the CDR3 is TGTGCCAGCAGGTACGGCGGATCCTACGAGCAGTACTTC. This encodes CASRYGGSYEQYF.

Concerning this clone: One base away lies a much larger clone, so this may be a sequencing read error. The chain carries TRBV7-7 and TRBJ1-1; the D gene is possibly TRBD1 (5 bases). The CDR3 is made up of 13 amino acids. CDR1 and CDR2 (germline): SSHAT, FNYEAQ (reference sequence). V lost 5 bases to trimming and J lost 1 base, with 8 bases between them. The CDR3 region has the DNA TGTGCCAGCAGCGAACAGGAGAACACTGAAGCTTTCTTT. Translation gives CASSEQENTEAFF.

This clone appeared once. The chain has TRBV28 and TRBJ2-7; 11 nucleotides align to TRBD1. Looked up from germline, CDR1 is MDHEN and CDR2 is SYDVKM. CDR3 length: 15 amino acids. J lost 5 bases, V lost 5 bases, and 8 bases had no gene match. In DNA, the CDR3 is TGTGCCAGCAGTCCCTCCGGACAGGGGGCTGACGAGCAGTACTTC. Its protein is CASSPSGQGADEQYF. Supplemented by reference TRBV28 and TRBJ2-7, the full variable domain reads DVKVTQSSRYLVKRTGEKVFLECVQDMDHENMFWYRQDPGLGLRLIYFSYDVKMKEKGDIPEGYSVSREKKERFSLILESASTNQTSMYLCASSPSGQGADEQYFGPGTRLTVT.

The rearrangement joins TRBV5-6 to TRBJ1-2; D remains ambiguous. V was cut by 2 bases and J by 5 bases, with 13 bases left in between. Germline V CDR1 and CDR2: SGHDT, YYEEEE. The length of the CDR3 is 14 residues. The CDR3 loop is CASSFHTRVYGYTF. In nucleotides, the CDR3 is TGTGCCAGCAGCTTCCACACCCGGGTATATGGCTACACCTTC.

Written as DNA, the CDR3 is TGTGCCAGCAGTCGGGTCGGGGATGAGTATGGCTACACCTTC. Encoded protein: CASSRVGDEYGYTF. The chain joins TRBV6-5 to TRBJ1-2; no firm D call. V was trimmed by 5 bases and J by 5 bases, leaving 15 bases between them. The CDR3 spans 14 residues. Per germline, CDR1 MNHEY and CDR2 SVGAGI.

The V gene is TRBV7-3, the J gene TRBJ2-1; 11 bases match TRBD2. This CDR3 is 15 amino acids long. J gave up 9 bases and V 0 bases, and 4 bases lay outside the gene matches. Looked up from germline, CDR1 is SGHTA and CDR2 is FQGTGA. CDR3 residues: CASSLTSGGASEQFF. For the CDR3, the DNA is TGTGCCAGCAGCTTAACTAGCGGGGGGGCCTCTGAGCAGTTCTTC.

The chain uses TRBV5-1 and TRBJ1-1, with unresolved D. The germline V gene has CDR1 SGHRS and CDR2 YFSETQ. Trimming pared 4 bases from V and 4 bases from J, leaving 14 bases between. The CDR3 is 14 amino acids. DNA for the CDR3: TGCGCCAGCAGCCCAGGTGGCGGGCGCACTGAAGCTTTCTTT. This codes for CASSPGGGRTEAFF.

The V and J genes are TRBV21-1 and TRBJ2-1; the D call of TRBD1 is as the table states it, not checked on the DNA. TRBV21-1 is described as a pseudogene. The CDR3 covers 18 residues. The CDR3 loop reads CASSKESLGDPQVNEQFF. In DNA, the CDR3 is TGTGCCAGCAGCAAAGAGTCCTTGGGCGACCCCCAGGTGAATGAGCAGTTCTTC.

The rearrangement uses TRBV19 and TRBJ1-3, with D unclear. V lost 7 bases and J 0 bases, leaving 7 bases between the germline ends. The CDR3 is 13 residues long. The germline V gene has CDR1 LNHDA and CDR2 SQIVND (reference sequence). Written as DNA, the CDR3 is TGTGCCAGTATGAGGATCTCTGGAAACACCATATATTTT. Amino acids: CASMRISGNTIYF.

The chain joins TRBV5-1 to TRBJ1-2, with D unresolved. V lost 5 bases and J lost 2, with 10 bases in between. In germline, CDR1 is SGHRS, CDR2 YFSETQ. The CDR3 runs 13 residues. The CDR3 nucleotides are TGCGCCAGCAGAGGAGAGGTGAACTATGGCTACACCTTC. Translation: CASRGEVNYGYTF.

The chain carries TRBV7-9 and TRBJ1-6; D is unresolved. The CDR3 is 14 amino acids. Germline V gene sequence: CDR1 SEHNR, CDR2 FQNEAQ (reference sequence). Trimming removed 2 bases from V and 10 bases from J, with 12 bases in between. CDR3 bases: TGTGCCAGCAGCTTAAAACGGTCGGGATCACCCCTCCACTTT. Translation: CASSLKRSGSPLHF.

This sequence joins TRBV7-9 and TRBJ1-4, with 7 bases aligning to TRBD1. This CDR3 has 18 amino acids. Trimming removed 5 bases from V and 8 bases from J; junction bases left unmatched: 20. The germline V gene encodes CDR1 SEHNR and CDR2 FQNEAQ (reference sequence). For the CDR3, the DNA is TGTGCCAGCAGCCTGACAGGGCTAAGCGCACGAACCAACGAAAAACTGTTTTTT. Translation gives CASSLTGLSARTNEKLFF.

The J gene is TRBJ1-1, the V gene TRBV11-2; 7 positions match TRBD1. The CDR3 length is 15 residues. The germline V gene encodes CDR1 SGHAT and CDR2 FQNNGV. V lost 0 bases to trimming and J lost 4 bases; unmatched junction nucleotides: 5. This chain's CDR3 is CASSLDKGGLTEAFF. The CDR3 region has the DNA TGTGCCAGCAGCTTAGATAAAGGGGGCCTCACTGAAGCTTTCTTT. The full variable domain, completed using reference TRBV11-2 and TRBJ1-1, is EAGVAQSPRYKIIEKRQSVAFWCNPISGHATLYWYQQILGQGPKLLIQFQNNGVVDDSQLPKDRFSAERLKGVDSTLKIQPAKLEDSAVYLCASSLDKGGLTEAFFGQGTRLTVV.

The chain uses TRBV4-3 and TRBJ2-3, with no clear D. Trimming removed 0 bases at V and 10 bases at J, with 11 bases between. Germline loops: CDR1 LGHNA, CDR2 YSLEER. The CDR3 sequence is 13 residues long. The CDR3: CASSQDLARAQYF. CDR3 nucleotides: TGCGCCAGCAGCCAAGATTTGGCTAGAGCGCAGTATTTT.

This rearrangement joins TRBV3-1 (or the pseudogene TRBV3-2) to TRBJ1-2; perhaps TRBD1 as D (5 bases). CDR1 LGHDT and CDR2 YNNKEL come from the germline V gene (reference sequence). The CDR3 consists of 15 residues. Trimming removed 1 base at V and 7 bases at J, with 16 bases between. CDR3 in DNA: TGTGCCAGCAGCCAAGGGGGCAGTCGAACGGTTGGCTACACCTTC. Translation: CASSQGGSRTVGYTF.

This rearrangement joins TRBV28 to TRBJ1-3; TRBD1 matches 8 bases. The germline V gene has CDR1 MDHEN and CDR2 SYDVKM. The CDR3 runs 10 residues. V gave up 4 bases and J gave up 14 bases; unmatched junction bases: 1. This CDR3 is CASSSGQVYF. CDR3 DNA: TGTGCCAGCAGTTCGGGACAGGTATATTTT.

The chain carries TRBV19 and TRBJ2-7; 10 positions agree with TRBD2. The trim removed 2 bases at V and 0 bases at J, leaving 10 bases unmatched. Germline V gene sequence: CDR1 LNHDA, CDR2 SQIVND (reference sequence). The CDR3 runs to 18 residues. This CDR3 is CASSIFELAGQSSYEQYF. DNA for the CDR3: TGTGCCAGTAGTATATTTGAACTAGCGGGACAGAGCTCCTACGAGCAGTACTTC.

The chain links TRBV7-4 to TRBJ1-5, with D perhaps TRBD1 (6 bases). The germline V gene has CDR1 SGHVT and CDR2 SQSDAQ. V was cut by 5 bases and J by 0 bases, with 23 bases left in between. The CDR3 runs 19 residues. The CDR3 reads CASSTKRGAPDDSNQPQHF. DNA of the CDR3: TGTGCCAGCAGCACTAAGCGGGGGGCCCCAGATGATAGCAATCAGCCCCAGCATTTT.